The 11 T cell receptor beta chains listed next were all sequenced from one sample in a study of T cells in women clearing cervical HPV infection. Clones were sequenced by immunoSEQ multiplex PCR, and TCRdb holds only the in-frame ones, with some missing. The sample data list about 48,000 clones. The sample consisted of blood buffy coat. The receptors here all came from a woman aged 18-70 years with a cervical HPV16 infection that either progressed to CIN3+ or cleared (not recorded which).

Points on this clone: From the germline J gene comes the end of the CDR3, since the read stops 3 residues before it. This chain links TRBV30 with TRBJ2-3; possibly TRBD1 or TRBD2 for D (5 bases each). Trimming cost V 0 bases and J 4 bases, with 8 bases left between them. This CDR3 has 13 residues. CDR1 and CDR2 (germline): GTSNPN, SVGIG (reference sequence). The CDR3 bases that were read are TGTGCCTGGAGTGTGAGGGGAGCAGATACG. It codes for CAWSVRGADT. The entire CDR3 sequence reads CAWSVRGADTQYF.

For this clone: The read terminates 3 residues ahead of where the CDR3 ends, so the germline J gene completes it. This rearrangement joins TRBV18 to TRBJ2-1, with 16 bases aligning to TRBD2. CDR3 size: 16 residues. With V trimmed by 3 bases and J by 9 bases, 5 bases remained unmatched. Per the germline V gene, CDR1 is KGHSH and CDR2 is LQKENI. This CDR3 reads CASSPLGTSGGVEQFF. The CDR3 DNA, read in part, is TGTGCCAGCTCACCCCTCGGGACTAGCGGGGGGGTTGAG.

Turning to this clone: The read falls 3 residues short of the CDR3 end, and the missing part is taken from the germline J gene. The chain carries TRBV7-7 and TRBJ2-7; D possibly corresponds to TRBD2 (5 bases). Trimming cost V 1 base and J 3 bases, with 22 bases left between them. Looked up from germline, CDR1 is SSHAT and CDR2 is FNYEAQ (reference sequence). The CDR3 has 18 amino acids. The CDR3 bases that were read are TGTGCCAGCAGCTTAGGGGCCGCGGGTCCCAGAGAACACTACGAG. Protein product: CASSLGAAGPREHYE. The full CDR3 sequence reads CASSLGAAGPREHYEQYF. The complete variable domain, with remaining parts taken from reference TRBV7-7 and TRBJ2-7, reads GAGVSQSPRYKVTKRGQDVTLRCDPISSHATLYWYQQALGQGPEFLTYFNYEAQPDKSGLPSDRFSAERPEGSISTLTIQRTEQRDSAMYRCASSLGAAGPREHYEQYFGPGTRLTVT.

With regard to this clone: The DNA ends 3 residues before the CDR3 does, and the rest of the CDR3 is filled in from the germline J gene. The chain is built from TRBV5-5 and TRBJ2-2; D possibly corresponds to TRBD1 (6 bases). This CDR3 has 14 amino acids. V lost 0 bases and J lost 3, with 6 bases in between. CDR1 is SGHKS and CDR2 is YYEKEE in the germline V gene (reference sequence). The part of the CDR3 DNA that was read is TGTGCCAGCAGCTTGGACAGGGACACCGGGGAG. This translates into CASSLDRDTGE. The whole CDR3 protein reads CASSLDRDTGELFF.

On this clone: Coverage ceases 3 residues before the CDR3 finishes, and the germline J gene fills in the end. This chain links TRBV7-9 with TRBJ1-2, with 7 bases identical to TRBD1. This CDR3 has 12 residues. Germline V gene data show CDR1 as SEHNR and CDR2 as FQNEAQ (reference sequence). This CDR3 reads CASSLRGQGYTF. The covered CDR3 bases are TGTGCCAGCAGCTTGAGGGGGCAAGGC. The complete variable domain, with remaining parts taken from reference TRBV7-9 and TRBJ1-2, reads DTGVSQNPRHKITKRGQNVTFRCDPISEHNRLYWYRQTLGQGPEFLTYFQNEAQLEKSRLLSDRFSAERPKGSFSTLEIQRTEQGDSAMYLCASSLRGQGYTFGSGTRLTVV.

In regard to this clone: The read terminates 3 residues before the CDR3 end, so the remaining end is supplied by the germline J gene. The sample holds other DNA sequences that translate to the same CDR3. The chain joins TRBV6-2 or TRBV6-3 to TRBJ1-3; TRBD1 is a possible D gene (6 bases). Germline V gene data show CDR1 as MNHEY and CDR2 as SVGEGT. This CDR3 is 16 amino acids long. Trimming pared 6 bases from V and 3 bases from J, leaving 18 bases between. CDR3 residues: CASRPADRRIGNTIYF. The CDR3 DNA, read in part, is TGTGCCAGCAGGCCCGCTGACAGGAGAATTGGAAACACC.

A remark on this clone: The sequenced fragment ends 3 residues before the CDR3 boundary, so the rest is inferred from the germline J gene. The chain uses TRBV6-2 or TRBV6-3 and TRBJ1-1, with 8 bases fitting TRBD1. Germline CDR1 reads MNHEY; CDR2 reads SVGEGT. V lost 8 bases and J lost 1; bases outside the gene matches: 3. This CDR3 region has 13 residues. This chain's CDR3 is CASDRGPNTEAFF. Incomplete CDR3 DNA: TGTGCCAGCGACAGGGGCCCGAACACTGAA.

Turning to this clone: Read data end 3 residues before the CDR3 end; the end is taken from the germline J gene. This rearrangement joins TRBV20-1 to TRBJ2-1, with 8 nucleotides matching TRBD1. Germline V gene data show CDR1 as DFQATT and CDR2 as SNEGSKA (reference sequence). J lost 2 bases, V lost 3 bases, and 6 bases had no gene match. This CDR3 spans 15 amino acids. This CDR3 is CSASAGGSAYNEQFF. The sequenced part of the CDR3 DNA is TGCAGTGCTAGCGCAGGGGGCAGCGCCTACAATGAG.

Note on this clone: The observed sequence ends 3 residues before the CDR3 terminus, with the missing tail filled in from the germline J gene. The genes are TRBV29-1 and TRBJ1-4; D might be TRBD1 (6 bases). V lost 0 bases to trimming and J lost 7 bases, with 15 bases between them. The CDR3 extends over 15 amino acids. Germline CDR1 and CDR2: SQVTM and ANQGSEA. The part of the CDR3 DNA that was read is TGCAGCGTTGAAGACCCCGGCAGGGGCCGTGAAAAA. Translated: CSVEDPGRGREK. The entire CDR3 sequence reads CSVEDPGRGREKLFF.

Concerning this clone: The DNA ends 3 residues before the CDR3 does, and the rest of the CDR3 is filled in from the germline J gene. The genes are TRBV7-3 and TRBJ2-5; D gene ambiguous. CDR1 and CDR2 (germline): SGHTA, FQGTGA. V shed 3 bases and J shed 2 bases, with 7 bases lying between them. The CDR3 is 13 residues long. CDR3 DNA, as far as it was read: TGTGCCAGCAGCTTGGGCAGACAAGAGACC. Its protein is CASSLGRQET. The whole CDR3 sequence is CASSLGRQETQYF. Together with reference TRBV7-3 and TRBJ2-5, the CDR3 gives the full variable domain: GAGVSQTPSNKVTEKGKYVELRCDPISGHTALYWYRQSLGQGPEFLIYFQGTGAADDSGLPNDRFFAVRPEGSVSTLKIQRTERGDSAVYLCASSLGRQETQYFGPGTRLLVL.

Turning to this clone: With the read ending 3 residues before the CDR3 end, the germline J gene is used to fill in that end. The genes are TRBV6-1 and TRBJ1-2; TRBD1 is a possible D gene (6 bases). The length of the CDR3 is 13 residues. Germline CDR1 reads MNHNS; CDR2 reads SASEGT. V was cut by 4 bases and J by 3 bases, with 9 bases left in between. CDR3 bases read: TGTGCCAGCAGTGCACAGGGTGACTATGGC. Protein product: CASSAQGDYG. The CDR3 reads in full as CASSAQGDYGYTF.